Below, 25 T cell receptor beta chains from the same sample are listed, as sequenced in a study of tumor-infiltrating lymphocytes in primary liver carcinoma. With roughly 500 ng total RNA as template and a constant-region primer, TCR beta cDNA was made. TCR beta libraries came from three nested multiplex PCR rounds using slightly modified ARM-PCR. In the first two PCR rounds, TRBV1-TRBV30 forward primers were paired with a C-beta reverse primer, and each round lasted roughly 9 cycles. Each CDR3 protein is one row after TCRdb ran MiXCR on the multiplex PCR reads. Of roughly 57,000 distinct CDR3 sequences in the sample, about three quarters were seen once. The source material, roughly 18-32 mg of unsorted bulk tissue, was used to co-extract RNA and DNA. Material: liver tumor tissue from sampling region 2. Described subset: tumor region T2, inferior pole. The source is a middle-aged man with primary liver carcinoma and hepatitis B virus infection.

This clonotype was counted ten times or more. The V call is TRBV6-2 or TRBV6-3, the J call TRBJ2-2; 8 bases align to TRBD2. The CDR3 contains 15 residues. Trimming at V came to 5 bases and at J to 6 bases, leaving 8 bases not matched to a gene. Germline CDR1 MNHEY, CDR2 SVGEGT. The CDR3 region is CASSPLAGRAGELFF. In nucleotides, the CDR3 is TGTGCCAGCAGTCCCCTAGCGGGCCGGGCCGGGGAGCTGTTTTTT.

As regards this clonotype: Without the conserved terminal phenylalanine or tryptophan, this CDR3 likely stems from a read error. CDR3 nucleotides: TGTGCCAGCAGTCACTCGACAAGACAGCGCGCCGGTAATGAAAAACTGTTTTCT. Translation gives CASSHSTRQRAGNEKLFS. The genes are TRBV6-2 or TRBV6-3 and TRBJ1-4, with D possibly being TRBD1 (5 bases). Looked up from germline, CDR1 is MNHEY and CDR2 is SVGEGT. The CDR3 sequence is 18 residues long.

This clonotype was picked up one time. At one of its ends the junction is not consistent with the germline gene, which may arise from a read error. The genes are TRBV20-1 and TRBJ2-1; possibly TRBD2 for D (5 bases). CDR1 is DFQATT and CDR2 is SNEGSKA in the germline V gene (reference sequence). The CDR3 has 16 amino acids. In DNA form, the CDR3 reads TGCAATGCTAGCCTCTCTACGTGGTCCGTGGCGGATGAGCAGTTCTTC. It encodes CNASLSTWSVADEQFF.

As to this clonotype: The junction and the germline gene differ at one end; a read error may be behind it. J is TRBJ2-7 and V is TRBV29-1; D is undetermined. This CDR3 region has 12 residues. The germline V gene encodes CDR1 SQVTM and CDR2 ANQGSEA. The CDR3 here is CSVCSNSYEQYF. The DNA of the CDR3 is TGCAGCGTATGCAGCAACTCCTACGAGCAATACTTC.

As regards this clonotype: Here the CDR3 omits its conserved ending phenylalanine or tryptophan, so a read error is the likely source. The V and J genes are TRBV12-3 or TRBV12-4 and TRBJ2-2, with TRBD2 matching over 11 bases. This CDR3 has 17 amino acids. Trimming removed 9 bases from V and 6 bases from J; junction bases left unmatched: 15. This CDR3 reads CASSRQLAGGPSGELFS. CDR3 sequence (DNA): TGTGCCAGTAGCCGTCAATTAGCGGGAGGGCCGTCCGGGGAGCTGTTTTCT.

In its sample, this clonotype was seen once. Its ends do not fully match the called genes, so a read error is possible. This sequence joins TRBV9 and TRBJ1-1; 10 bases fit TRBD1. This CDR3 has 18 residues. The germline V gene encodes CDR1 SGDLS and CDR2 YYNGEE. The CDR3 nucleotides are TGCGCCAGCAGCCCCGGTGGACAGGGGGGATCTATGAACACTGAAGCTTTCTTT. Its translation is CASSPGGQGGSMNTEAFF.

With regard to this clonotype: One end of the junction is discordant with germline, which a read error may explain. The chain is built from TRBV11-2 and TRBJ2-7; TRBD1 or TRBD2 may be the D gene (5 bases each). CDR3 length equals 16 residues. The germline V gene encodes CDR1 SGHAT and CDR2 FQNNGV. This chain's CDR3 is CASSFHGGQSSCVQCF. Here the CDR3 DNA reads TGTGCCAGCAGCTTTCATGGGGGTCAAAGCTCCTGCGTGCAGTGCTTC. Using reference TRBV11-2 and TRBJ2-7 for the parts outside the CDR3, the full variable domain is EAGVAQSPRYKIIEKRQSVAFWCNPISGHATLYWYQQILGQGPKLLIQFQNNGVVDDSQLPKDRFSAERLKGVDSTLKIQPAKLEDSAVYLCASSFHGGQSSCVQCFGPGTRLTVT.

Regarding this clonotype: A much more abundant neighbour one base away suggests this may be a read error. The V and J genes are TRBV7-8 and TRBJ2-3, with 10 bases matching TRBD2. V dropped 3 bases and J dropped 5; count of bases not matched to a gene: 5. Germline values: CDR1 SGHVS, CDR2 FQNEAQ. The CDR3 sequence is 15 residues long. The CDR3 loop is CASSFSGRTEDTQYF. CDR3 sequence (DNA): TGTGCCAGCAGCTTTAGCGGGAGGACCGAAGATACGCAGTATTTT.

As regards this clonotype: The junction and the germline gene differ at one end; a read error may be behind it. The chain links TRBV5-1 to TRBJ1-2; D call uncertain. The CDR3 contains 13 residues. Germline loops: CDR1 SGHRS, CDR2 YFSETQ. This CDR3 reads CANSLEGVRGYTF. The DNA for the CDR3 is TGCGCCAACAGCTTGGAAGGAGTCCGAGGCTACACCTTC.

Details on this clonotype: At one end the junction does not follow the germline gene, possibly because of a read error. The CDR3: CASSQGDRKYGYTF. As DNA, the CDR3 is TGCGCCAGCAGTCAAGGGGACAGGAAGTATGGTTACACCTTC. The gene calls are TRBV4-1 and TRBJ1-2; TRBD1 matches at 8 bases. CDR1 is MGHRA and CDR2 is YSYEKL in the germline V gene. This CDR3 comprises 14 residues.

A remark on this clonotype: This could be a read error, since a much larger clone is one nucleotide away. The chain joins TRBV6-1 to TRBJ2-3; the match to TRBD2 covers 10 bases. This CDR3 spans 16 amino acids. Germline CDR1 and CDR2: MNHNS and SASEGT. CDR3 coding DNA: TGTGCCAACAGTGACCCTCGACTAGCGGGCGCAGATACGCAGTATTTT. Its translation: CANSDPRLAGADTQYF.

This clonotype was detected only a few times. This chain links TRBV28 with TRBJ2-3; no definite D call. The CDR3 length is 13 residues. Trimming cost V 7 bases and J 1 base, with 9 bases left between them. Germline values: CDR1 MDHEN, CDR2 SYDVKM. The CDR3 region is CASKVQGTDTQYF. CDR3 DNA sequence: TGTGCCAGCAAGGTACAAGGCACAGATACGCAGTATTTT.

In the case of this clonotype: Relative to the germline gene, one junction end is altered; a read error may explain this. The gene calls are TRBV11-3 and TRBJ2-1; D is perhaps TRBD2 (6 bases). CDR3 length: 17 residues. Germline loops: CDR1 SGHNT, CDR2 YENEEA. The CDR3 is CASSLGIASASYNGQFF. CDR3 DNA sequence: TGTGCCAGCAGCTTGGGCATTGCTAGCGCCTCCTACAATGGGCAGTTCTTC.

Concerning this clonotype: Given the absence of the conserved phenylalanine or tryptophan at the CDR3 end, a read error is likely. The J gene is TRBJ2-7, the V gene TRBV6-5, with a weak D call TRBD1 (6 bases). V lost 6 bases to trimming and J lost 0 bases, with 15 bases between them. The CDR3 length is 15 residues. Germline values: CDR1 MNHEY, CDR2 SVGAGI. The CDR3 sequence: CASSRARDTSYEQYI. The DNA for the CDR3 is TGTGCCAGCAGCCGAGCTAGGGACACCTCCTACGAGCAGTACATC.

There are a few counts of this clonotype. The chain combines TRBV29-1 with TRBJ2-2; D ambiguous. V lost 4 bases to trimming and J lost 5 bases, with 11 bases between them. CDR1 SQVTM and CDR2 ANQGSEA come from the germline V gene. The CDR3 extends over 13 amino acids. CDR3 residues: CSVAQKPTGELFF. DNA of the CDR3: TGCAGCGTTGCACAAAAACCGACCGGGGAGCTGTTTTTT.

A word on this clonotype: This is likely a read error, given that the CDR3 carries no conserved phenylalanine or tryptophan at its end. The chain has TRBV5-1 and TRBJ2-2; unclear D gene. The CDR3 runs to 14 residues. CDR1 SGHRS and CDR2 YFSETQ come from the germline V gene. The CDR3 spells CTSSLSANTGELFS. The CDR3 DNA follows: TGCACCAGCAGCTTATCAGCGAACACCGGGGAGCTGTTTTCT.

The chain couples TRBV19 to TRBJ2-4; perhaps TRBD2 as D (5 bases). The CDR3 loop spans 14 amino acids. Germline V gene data show CDR1 as LNHDA and CDR2 as SQIVND (reference sequence). Trimming left V 1 base short and J 9 bases short, with 13 bases between. The CDR3 sequence: CASSIGSGSVIQYF. The CDR3 region has the DNA TGTGCCAGTAGTATAGGGAGCGGAAGTGTCATTCAGTACTTC.

Remarks on this clonotype: This could be a read error, since a much larger clone is one nucleotide away. This rearrangement joins TRBV28 to TRBJ2-5, with D unclear. CDR3 size: 14 residues. V was clipped by 11 bases and J by 5 bases, with 21 bases between them. The V gene's germline CDR1 is MDHEN and CDR2 SYDVKM. The CDR3 here is CAGKLGILGETQYF. Here the CDR3 DNA reads TGTGCCGGCAAATTGGGGATTCTGGGGGAGACCCAGTACTTC. Full variable domain (remainder filled in from reference TRBV28 and TRBJ2-5): DVKVTQSSRYLVKRTGEKVFLECVQDMDHENMFWYRQDPGLGLRLIYFSYDVKMKEKGDIPEGYSVSREKKERFSLILESASTNQTSMYLCAGKLGILGETQYFGPGTRLLVL.

The CDR3 nucleotides are TGTGCCGCCGACACAGCCTCCGGCCCCCTTGGGGAGCAGTACTTC. Protein sequence: CAADTASGPLGEQYF. This chain connects TRBV6-2 or TRBV6-3 to TRBJ2-7; no firm D call. Trimming left V 11 bases short and J 7 bases short, with 27 bases between. The CDR3 is 15 residues long. The germline CDR1 and CDR2 sequences are MNHEY and SVGEGT.

V usage is TRBV11-2 and J usage is TRBJ2-1, with TRBD2 identical over 7 bases. This CDR3 comprises 19 residues. V trimming: 9 bases; J trimming: 4 bases; junction bases outside the gene matches: 24. Germline V gene sequence: CDR1 SGHAT, CDR2 FQNNGV. The CDR3 here is CASSLDGRFSGTHYNEQFF. As DNA, the CDR3 is TGTGCCAGTAGCCTAGATGGGCGATTCAGCGGGACCCATTACAATGAGCAGTTCTTC.

This clonotype occurred many times. The chain is built from TRBV10-3 and TRBJ2-7, with 14 bases identical to TRBD2. CDR1 is ENHRY, CDR2 SYGVKD, per germline. V dropped 10 bases and J dropped 4; count of bases not matched to a gene: 3. CDR3 size: 13 residues. As DNA, the CDR3 is TGTGCCACCGGGACTAGCGGGAGTTACGAGCAGTACTTC. Residues: CATGTSGSYEQYF.

On this clonotype: The junction does not match germline at one end; this may be a read error. The chain employs TRBV4-2 and TRBJ2-1, with TRBD1 identical over 10 bases. Germline V gene lookup returns CDR1 LGHNA and CDR2 YNFKEQ. This CDR3 has 16 residues. The CDR3 protein is CVSSHAGGQGSNEQFF. CDR3 nucleotide sequence: TGTGTCAGCAGCCACGCCGGGGGACAGGGGAGCAATGAGCAGTTCTTC.

About this clonotype itself: At one of its ends the junction is not consistent with the germline gene, which may arise from a read error. The chain joins TRBV5-4 to TRBJ2-1; TRBD2 aligns across 11 bases. Germline V gene lookup returns CDR1 SGHNT and CDR2 YYREEE (reference sequence). The CDR3 is 15 residues long. CDR3 in DNA: TGTGTCAGCAGCCCTACATTGGGACTAGCGGCTGAGCAGTTCTTC. It encodes CVSSPTLGLAAEQFF.

Comments on this clonotype: This may be a read error, as it is one base from a much larger clone. This chain links TRBV30 with TRBJ1-2, with D maybe TRBD1 (6 bases). The CDR3 contains 13 residues. CDR1 GTSNPN and CDR2 SVGIG come from the germline V gene (reference sequence). The ends were cut back, 5 bases at V and 8 bases at J, with 18 bases in the middle. The CDR3 nucleotides are TGTGCCTGGGGTATCGATGGGGGCGGAGGCTACACCTTC. This encodes CAWGIDGGGGYTF.

This clonotype was detected only once. The chain employs TRBV6-2 or TRBV6-3 and TRBJ1-5, with D possibly being TRBD1 (5 bases). The CDR3 is made up of 15 amino acids. Germline assignment: CDR1 MNHEY and CDR2 SVGEGT. The V and J ends lost 7 bases and 7 bases respectively, with 20 bases between them. CDR3 residues: CASNSRVGVNQPQHF. The CDR3 nucleotides are TGTGCCAGCAATTCCAGGGTAGGGGTCAACCAGCCCCAGCATTTT.